This TCR beta chain was identified during a study of shared clonotypes between healthy human individuals. Genomic DNA of every subset was divided equally among multiple immunoSEQ plates. Replicate PCRs for unsorted PBMC used approximately 0.3 ug DNA (approximately 31,000 T cell genomes). This table comes from immunoSEQ multiplex PCR, and its TCRdb copy is limited to in-frame clones, with some not included. Of about 500,000 clones listed, roughly three quarters are singletons. Findings of the study overall: Sampling was confined to blood; repertoires within tissues likely differ.

Remarks on this clone: The antigen remains unidentified.

CDR3 length: 15 amino acids. V was clipped by 5 bases and J by 2 bases; unmatched bases: 8. Germline values: CDR1 SGHAT, CDR2 FQNNGV. The genes are TRBV11-2 and TRBJ2-7, with TRBD2 matching 8 bases. Specimen: PBMCs. This sequence originates from a woman aged 40 to 50 in good health. Some clones in this sample may be carry-over from other donors' samples. The CDR3 sequence: CASSPPGGAPYEQYF. Here the CDR3 DNA reads TGTGCCAGCAGCCCCCCGGGGGGGGCGCCCTACGAGCAGTACTTC.